The clone carrying this T cell receptor (beta chain) was seen many times. Its target is not known. The record originates from a study of cytotoxic CD8 clonotypes in ibrutinib-treated CLL. TCRdb keeps only in-frame clones here, not all; method: immunoSEQ multiplex PCR. The sample contains 150,000 to 200,000 clones, more than 70% of which appear only once. Per germline, CDR1 SEHNR and CDR2 FQNEAQ (reference sequence). This CDR3 spans 14 amino acids. Germline trimming cut 5 bases from V and 10 bases from J; bases unmatched to any gene: 10. General study findings and limits: Patients showed higher baseline clonality than age-matched healthy donors, and it tracked circulating CD8+ T-cell counts.

The source of this sequence is a human donor with chronic lymphocytic leukemia. This sequence joins TRBV7-9 and TRBJ1-1; 10 bases are a match to TRBD1. This specimen consisted of PBMCs, obtained at disease progression, from a patient treated with ibrutinib. CDR3 protein: CASSLPGQGHSAFF. For the CDR3, the DNA is TGTGCCAGCAGCCTTCCGGGACAGGGGCACTCAGCTTTCTTT.